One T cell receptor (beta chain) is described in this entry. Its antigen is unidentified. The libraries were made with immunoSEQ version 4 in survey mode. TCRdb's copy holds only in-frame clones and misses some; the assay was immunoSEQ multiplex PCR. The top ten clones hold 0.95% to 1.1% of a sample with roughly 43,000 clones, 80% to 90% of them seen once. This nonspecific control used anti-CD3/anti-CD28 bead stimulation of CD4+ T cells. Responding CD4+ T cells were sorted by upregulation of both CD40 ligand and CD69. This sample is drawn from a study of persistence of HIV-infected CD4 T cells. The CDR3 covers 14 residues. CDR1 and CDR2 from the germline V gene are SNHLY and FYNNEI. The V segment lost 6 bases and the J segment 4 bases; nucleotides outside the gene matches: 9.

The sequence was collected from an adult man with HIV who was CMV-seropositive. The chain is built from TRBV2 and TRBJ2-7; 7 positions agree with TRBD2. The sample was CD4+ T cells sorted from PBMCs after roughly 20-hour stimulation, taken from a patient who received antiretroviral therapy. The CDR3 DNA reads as TGTGCCAGCAGCGAGCGGGACTCTTATTACGAGCAGTACTTC. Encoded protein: CASSERDSYYEQYF.